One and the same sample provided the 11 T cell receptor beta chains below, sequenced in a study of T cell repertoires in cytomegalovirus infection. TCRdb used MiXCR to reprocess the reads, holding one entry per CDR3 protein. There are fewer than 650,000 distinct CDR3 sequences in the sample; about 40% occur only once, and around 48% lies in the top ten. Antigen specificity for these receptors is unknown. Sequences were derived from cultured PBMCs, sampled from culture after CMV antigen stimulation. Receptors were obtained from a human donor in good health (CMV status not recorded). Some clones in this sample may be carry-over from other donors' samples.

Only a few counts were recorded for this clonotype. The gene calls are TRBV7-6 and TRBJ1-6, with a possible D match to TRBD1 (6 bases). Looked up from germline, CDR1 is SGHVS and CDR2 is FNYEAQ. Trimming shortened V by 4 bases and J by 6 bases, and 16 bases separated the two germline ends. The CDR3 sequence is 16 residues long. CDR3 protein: CASSSMTGGSNSPLHF. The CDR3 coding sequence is TGTGCCAGCAGCTCGATGACAGGAGGGTCTAATTCACCCCTCCACTTT. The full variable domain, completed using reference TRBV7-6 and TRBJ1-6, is GAGVSQSPRYKVTKRGQDVALRCDPISGHVSLYWYRQALGQGPEFLTYFNYEAQQDKSGLPNDRFSAERPEGSISTLTIQRTEQRDSAMYRCASSSMTGGSNSPLHFGNGTRLTVT.

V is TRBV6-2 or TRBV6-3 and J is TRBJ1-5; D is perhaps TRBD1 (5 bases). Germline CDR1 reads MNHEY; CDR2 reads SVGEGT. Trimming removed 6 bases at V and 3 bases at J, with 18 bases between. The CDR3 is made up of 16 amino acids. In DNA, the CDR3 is TGTGCCAGCAGCCCCTGGGGCCTTCTTGACAATCAGCCCCAGCATTTT. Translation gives CASSPWGLLDNQPQHF.

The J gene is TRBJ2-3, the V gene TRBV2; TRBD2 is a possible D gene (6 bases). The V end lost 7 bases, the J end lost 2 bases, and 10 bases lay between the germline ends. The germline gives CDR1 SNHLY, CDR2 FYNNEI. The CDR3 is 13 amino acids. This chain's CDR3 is CASKGDFTDTQYF. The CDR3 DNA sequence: TGTGCCAGCAAAGGGGACTTCACAGATACGCAGTATTTT.

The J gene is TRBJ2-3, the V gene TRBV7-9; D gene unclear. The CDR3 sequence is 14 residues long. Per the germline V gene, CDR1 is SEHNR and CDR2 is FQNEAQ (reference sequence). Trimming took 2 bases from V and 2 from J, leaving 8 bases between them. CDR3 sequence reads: CASSLTYPTDTQYF. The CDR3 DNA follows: TGTGCCAGCAGCTTAACGTACCCCACAGATACGCAGTATTTT.

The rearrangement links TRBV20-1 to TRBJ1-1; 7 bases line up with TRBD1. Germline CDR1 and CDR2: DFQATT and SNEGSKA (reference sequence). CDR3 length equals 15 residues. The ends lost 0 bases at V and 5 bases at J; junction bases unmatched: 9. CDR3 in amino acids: CSARDGGQGVTEAFF. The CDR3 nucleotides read TGCAGTGCTAGAGATGGTGGGCAGGGGGTGACTGAAGCTTTCTTT.

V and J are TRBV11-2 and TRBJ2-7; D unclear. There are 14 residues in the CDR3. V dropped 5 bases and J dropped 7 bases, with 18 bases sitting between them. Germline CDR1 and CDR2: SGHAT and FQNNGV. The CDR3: CASSIGATLREQYF. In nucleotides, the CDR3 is TGTGCCAGCAGCATCGGTGCAACCCTTAGAGAGCAGTACTTC. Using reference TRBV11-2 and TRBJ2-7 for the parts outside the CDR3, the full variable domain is EAGVAQSPRYKIIEKRQSVAFWCNPISGHATLYWYQQILGQGPKLLIQFQNNGVVDDSQLPKDRFSAERLKGVDSTLKIQPAKLEDSAVYLCASSIGATLREQYFGPGTRLTVT.

The CDR3 loop is CASSLATSGGDIDTQYF. The CDR3 DNA is TGTGCCAGCAGCTTGGCGACTAGCGGGGGAGACATCGATACGCAGTATTTT. This chain connects TRBV5-6 to TRBJ2-3; 12 bases align to TRBD2. Trimming removed 0 bases from V and 6 bases from J; junction bases left unmatched: 8. The CDR3 contains 17 residues. Germline V gene data show CDR1 as SGHDT and CDR2 as YYEEEE.

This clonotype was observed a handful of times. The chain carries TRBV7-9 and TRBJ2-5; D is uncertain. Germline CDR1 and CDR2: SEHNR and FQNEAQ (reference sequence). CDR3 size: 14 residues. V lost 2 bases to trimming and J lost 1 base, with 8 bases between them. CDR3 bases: TGTGCCAGCAGCTTAAGGAGCTCCCAAGAGACCCAGTACTTC. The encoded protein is CASSLRSSQETQYF.

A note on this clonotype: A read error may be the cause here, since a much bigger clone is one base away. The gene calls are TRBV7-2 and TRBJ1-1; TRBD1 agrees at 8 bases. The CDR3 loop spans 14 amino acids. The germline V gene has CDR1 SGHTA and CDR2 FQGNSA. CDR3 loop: CASSLGQGGVETFF. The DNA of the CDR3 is TGTGCCAGCAGCCTTGGACAGGGTGGGGTTGAAACTTTCTTT.

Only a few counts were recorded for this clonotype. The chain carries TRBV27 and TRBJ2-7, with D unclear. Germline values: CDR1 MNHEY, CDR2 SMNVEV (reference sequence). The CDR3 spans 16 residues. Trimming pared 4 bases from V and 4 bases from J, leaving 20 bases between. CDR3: CASSWGIGSQKYEQYF. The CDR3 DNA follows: TGTGCCAGCAGTTGGGGTATCGGCAGCCAAAAATACGAGCAGTACTTC.

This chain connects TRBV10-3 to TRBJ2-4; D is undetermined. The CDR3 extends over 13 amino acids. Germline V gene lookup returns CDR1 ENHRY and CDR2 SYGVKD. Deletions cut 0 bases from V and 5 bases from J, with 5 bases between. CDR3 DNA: TGTGCCATCAGTGAGTCCCAAGAAAACATTCAGTACTTC. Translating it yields CAISESQENIQYF.